The entry below gives a single TCR beta chain sequence along with its context. The protocol was immunoSEQ multiplex PCR, while the TCRdb copy is restricted to in-frame clones and leaves out a portion. The sample has around 69,000 clones, roughly 84% seen once. The record originates from a study of T cell responses to AZD1222 COVID-19 vaccine. CDR1 is SEHNR and CDR2 is FQNEAQ in the germline V gene (reference sequence). Trimming cost V 2 bases and J 4 bases, with 8 bases left between them. This CDR3 comprises 14 residues. The source was peripheral blood, collected on day 0 of AZD1222 vaccination. The clonotype originates from an adult in good health. The V gene is TRBV7-9, the J gene TRBJ1-4; tentatively, D is TRBD1 (5 bases). For the CDR3, the DNA is TGTGCCAGCAGCTTACAGGGACTTAATGAAAAACTGTTTTTT. It translates to CASSLQGLNEKLFF.